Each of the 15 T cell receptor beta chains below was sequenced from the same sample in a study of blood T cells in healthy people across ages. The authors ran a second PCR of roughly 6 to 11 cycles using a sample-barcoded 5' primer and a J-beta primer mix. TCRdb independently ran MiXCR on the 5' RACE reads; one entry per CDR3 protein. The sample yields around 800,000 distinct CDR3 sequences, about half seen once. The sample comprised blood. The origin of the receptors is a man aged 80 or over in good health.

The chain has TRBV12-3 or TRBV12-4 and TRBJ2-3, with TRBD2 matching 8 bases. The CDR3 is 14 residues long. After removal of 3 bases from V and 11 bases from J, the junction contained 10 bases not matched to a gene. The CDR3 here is CASSFGGAGDVQYF. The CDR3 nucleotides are TGTGCCAGCAGTTTCGGGGGGGCCGGAGATGTGCAGTATTTT.

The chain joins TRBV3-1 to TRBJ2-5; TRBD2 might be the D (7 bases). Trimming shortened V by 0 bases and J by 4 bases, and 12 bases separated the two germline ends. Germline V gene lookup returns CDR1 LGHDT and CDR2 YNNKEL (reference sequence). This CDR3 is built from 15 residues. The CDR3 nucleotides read TGTGCCAGCAGCCAAGATGCGGGGGCCGGAGAGACCCAGTACTTC. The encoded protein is CASSQDAGAGETQYF.

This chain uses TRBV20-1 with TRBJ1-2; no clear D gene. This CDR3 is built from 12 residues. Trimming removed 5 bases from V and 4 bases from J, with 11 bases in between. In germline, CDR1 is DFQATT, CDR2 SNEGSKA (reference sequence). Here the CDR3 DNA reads TGCAGTGCTCTTGAGTGGGCCTATGGCTACACCTTC. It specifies CSALEWAYGYTF.

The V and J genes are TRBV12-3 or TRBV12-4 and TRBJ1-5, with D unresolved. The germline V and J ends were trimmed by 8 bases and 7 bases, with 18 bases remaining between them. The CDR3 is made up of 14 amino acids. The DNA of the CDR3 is TGTGCCAGCGCGTCGCGGGGAATCGAGCAGCCCCAGCATTTT. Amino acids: CASASRGIEQPQHF.

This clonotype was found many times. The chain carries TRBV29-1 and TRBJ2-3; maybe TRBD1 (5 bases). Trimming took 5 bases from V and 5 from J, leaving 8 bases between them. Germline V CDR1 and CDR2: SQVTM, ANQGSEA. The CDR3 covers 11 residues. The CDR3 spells CSVPTGDTQYF. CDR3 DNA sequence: TGCAGCGTTCCTACAGGAGATACGCAGTATTTT.

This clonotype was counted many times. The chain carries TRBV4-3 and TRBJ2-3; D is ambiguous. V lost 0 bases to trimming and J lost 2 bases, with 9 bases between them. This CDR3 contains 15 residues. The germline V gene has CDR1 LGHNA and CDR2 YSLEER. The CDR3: CASSQDRRVTDTQYF. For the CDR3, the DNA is TGCGCCAGCAGCCAAGATAGGCGAGTCACAGATACGCAGTATTTT.

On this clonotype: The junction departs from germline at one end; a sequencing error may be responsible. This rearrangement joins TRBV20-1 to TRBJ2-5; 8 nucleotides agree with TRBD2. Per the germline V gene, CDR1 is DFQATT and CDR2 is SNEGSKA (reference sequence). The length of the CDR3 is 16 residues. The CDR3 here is CSARDLAGDIQETRYF. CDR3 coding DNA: TGCAGTGCTAGAGATCTAGCGGGTGACATCCAAGAGACCCGGTACTTC.

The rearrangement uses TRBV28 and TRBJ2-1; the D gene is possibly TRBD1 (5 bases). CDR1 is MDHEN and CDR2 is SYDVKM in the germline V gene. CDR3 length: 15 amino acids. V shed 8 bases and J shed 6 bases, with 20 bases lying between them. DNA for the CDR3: TGTGCCAGCCGCTCTTTTGGACATCTCACCAATGAGCAGTTCTTC. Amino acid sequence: CASRSFGHLTNEQFF.

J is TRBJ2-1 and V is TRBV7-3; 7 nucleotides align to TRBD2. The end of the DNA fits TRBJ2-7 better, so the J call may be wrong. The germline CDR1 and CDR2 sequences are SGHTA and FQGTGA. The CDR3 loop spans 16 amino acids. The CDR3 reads CASSFSSGLTYNEQYF. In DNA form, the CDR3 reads TGTGCCAGCAGCTTTTCTAGCGGCCTTACCTACAATGAGCAGTACTTC.

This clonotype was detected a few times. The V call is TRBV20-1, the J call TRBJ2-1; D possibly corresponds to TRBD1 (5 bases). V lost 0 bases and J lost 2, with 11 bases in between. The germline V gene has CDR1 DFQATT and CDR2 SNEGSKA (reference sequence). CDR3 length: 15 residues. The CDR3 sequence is CSARDLAGTYNEQFF. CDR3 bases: TGCAGTGCTAGAGATCTCGCAGGGACCTACAATGAGCAGTTCTTC.

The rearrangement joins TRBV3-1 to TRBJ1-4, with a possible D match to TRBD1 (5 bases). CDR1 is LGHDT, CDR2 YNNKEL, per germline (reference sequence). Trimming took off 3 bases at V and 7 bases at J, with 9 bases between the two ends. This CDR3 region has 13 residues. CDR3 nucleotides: TGTGCCAGCAGCCAGGTGGGACGTGAAAAACTGTTTTTT. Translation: CASSQVGREKLFF.

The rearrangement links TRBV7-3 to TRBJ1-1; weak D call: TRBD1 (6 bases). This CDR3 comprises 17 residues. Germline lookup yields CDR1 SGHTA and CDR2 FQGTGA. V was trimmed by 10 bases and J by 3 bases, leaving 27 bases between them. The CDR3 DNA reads TGTGCCACCCTGCTTTTTCAGGGGAGGTATAGGGACACTGAAGCTTTCTTT. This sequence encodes CATLLFQGRYRDTEAFF.

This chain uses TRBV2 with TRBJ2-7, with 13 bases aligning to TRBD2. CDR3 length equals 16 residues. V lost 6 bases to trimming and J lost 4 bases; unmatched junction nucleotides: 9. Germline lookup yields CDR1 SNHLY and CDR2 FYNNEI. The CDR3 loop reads CASRATSGRDTYEQYF. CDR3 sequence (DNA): TGTGCCAGCAGAGCCACTAGCGGGAGGGACACTTACGAGCAGTACTTC. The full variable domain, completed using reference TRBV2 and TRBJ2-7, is EPEVTQTPSHQVTQMGQEVILRCVPISNHLYFYWYRQILGQKVEFLVSFYNNEISEKSEIFDDQFSVERPDGSNFTLKIRSTKLEDSAMYFCASRATSGRDTYEQYFGPGTRLTVT.

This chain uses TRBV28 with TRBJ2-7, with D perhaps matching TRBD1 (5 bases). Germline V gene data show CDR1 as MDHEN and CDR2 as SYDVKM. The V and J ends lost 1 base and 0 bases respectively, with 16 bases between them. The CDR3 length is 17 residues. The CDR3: CASSLFRRTLSSYEQYF. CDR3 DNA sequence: TGTGCCAGCAGTTTATTCCGCCGGACATTGTCCTCCTACGAGCAGTACTTC. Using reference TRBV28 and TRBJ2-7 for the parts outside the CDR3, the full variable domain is DVKVTQSSRYLVKRTGEKVFLECVQDMDHENMFWYRQDPGLGLRLIYFSYDVKMKEKGDIPEGYSVSREKKERFSLILESASTNQTSMYLCASSLFRRTLSSYEQYFGPGTRLTVT.

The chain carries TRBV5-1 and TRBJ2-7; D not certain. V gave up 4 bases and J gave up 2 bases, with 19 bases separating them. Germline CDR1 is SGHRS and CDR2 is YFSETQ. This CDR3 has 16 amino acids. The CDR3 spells CASSPLTEPGAYEQYF. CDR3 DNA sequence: TGCGCCAGCAGCCCCCTCACTGAACCTGGGGCCTACGAGCAGTACTTC.